This TCR beta chain derives from a study of blood T cell repertoires in COVID-19. Study-wide background: From the United States, Italy and Spain came samples of acute and convalescent COVID-19. PBMCs, B-cell-depleted T cells, or T cells were the source of the cDNA or gDNA that made up the material.

Under the authors' procedure: Nucleated cell number was recorded as an estimate derived from reference gene primer amplification. Profiling relied on immunoSEQ multiplex PCR, and the TCRdb table lists in-frame clones only, not all of them. V and J calls and clone size are given by that table; D and trimming were obtained from the DNA. The repertoire consists of fewer than 250,000 clones, with 65% to 90% occurring once and the leading ten covering 3% to 4.5%. The CDR3 totals 15 residues. V gave up 6 bases and J gave up 4 bases; unmatched junction bases: 6. Germline V gives CDR1 LGHNT, CDR2 FRNRAP. The study drew participants aged 18 to 89 years from about two dozen US areas.

What was sequenced was PBMCs or T cells enriched from blood (not recorded which). The clonotype originates from a woman between 35 and 50 years old with acute COVID-19. The chain employs TRBV12-5 and TRBJ2-2; 9 bases fit TRBD1. CDR3 protein: CASGQGQGSTGELFF. The CDR3, as DNA: TGTGCTAGTGGCCAGGGACAGGGAAGCACCGGGGAGCTGTTTTTT.